Below are 26 T cell receptor beta chains sequenced from a single sample in a study of cytomegalovirus exposure and HLA in healthy donors. Primers included in the PCR were 60 Vbeta and 13 Jbeta primers. The method was immunoSEQ multiplex PCR; TCRdb's version includes in-frame clones alone and lacks a portion of them. Of under 90,000 clones listed, less than 75% are singletons. The sequencing input was PBMCs. Receptor source: a man aged 35-49 years in good health and CMV-seropositive.

This clone is deemed medium-sized (0.01 to 0.1%). J is TRBJ2-7 and V is TRBV27, with a tentative D call TRBD1 (6 bases). CDR1 is MNHEY, CDR2 SMNVEV, per germline (reference sequence). V lost 4 bases and J 2 bases, leaving 9 bases between the germline ends. The CDR3 extends over 13 amino acids. This CDR3 is CASSYRAPYEQYF. The CDR3 nucleotides are TGTGCCAGCAGTTACAGGGCCCCCTACGAGCAGTACTTC.

The chain uses TRBV12-5 and TRBJ1-1; 7 positions match TRBD1. Germline V gene sequence: CDR1 LGHNT, CDR2 FRNRAP. The V segment lost 7 bases and the J segment 0 bases; nucleotides outside the gene matches: 26. The CDR3 extends over 21 amino acids. The CDR3 sequence: CASVYQTGTAIAGNLNTEAFF. The CDR3 DNA reads as TGTGCTAGTGTTTACCAAACCGGGACAGCAATCGCCGGAAATCTGAACACTGAAGCTTTCTTT.

This clone was seen a single time. The chain is built from TRBV7-2 and TRBJ2-3; possible D gene TRBD2, 6 bases. CDR1 SGHTA and CDR2 FQGNSA come from the germline V gene. V gave up 7 bases and J gave up 6 bases, with 17 bases separating them. This CDR3 comprises 14 residues. The CDR3 region is CASNYQARGDTQYF. DNA of the CDR3: TGTGCCAGCAACTACCAGGCCCGGGGGGATACGCAGTATTTT.

This chain joins TRBV5-5 and TRBJ1-5; a possible D gene is TRBD1 (5 bases). The CDR3 contains 15 residues. V dropped 4 bases and J dropped 4 bases, with 15 bases sitting between them. Germline V lookup: CDR1 SGHKS, CDR2 YYEKEE (reference sequence). The CDR3, as DNA: TGTGCCAGCAGCCCGTTGTCACGGGGGAATCAGCCCCAGCATTTT. The encoded protein is CASSPLSRGNQPQHF.

The table lists this clone with a few counts. The chain links TRBV6-5 to TRBJ1-2, with D unclear. Germline CDR1 and CDR2: MNHEY and SVGAGI. CDR3 length equals 13 residues. V was shortened by 2 bases and J by 1 base, with 5 bases between the two germline ends. CDR3 in DNA: TGTGCCAGCAGTTACGCAGATAACTATGGCTACACCTTC. Its protein product is CASSYADNYGYTF.

The chain uses TRBV25-1 and TRBJ1-1; 8 bases are shared with TRBD1. This CDR3 is built from 16 residues. Germline lookup yields CDR1 MGHDK and CDR2 SYGVNS. V lost 3 bases, J lost 3 bases, and 9 bases stayed unmatched. DNA of the CDR3: TGTGCCAGCAGTGAGGGGCCGGACAGGGCTGACACTGAAGCTTTCTTT. This codes for CASSEGPDRADTEAFF.

This clone was found a few times. The gene calls are TRBV28 and TRBJ2-1; tentatively, D is TRBD2 (5 bases). V lost 8 bases and J lost 6, with 11 bases in between. This CDR3 has 12 amino acids. Germline loops: CDR1 MDHEN, CDR2 SYDVKM. Written as DNA, the CDR3 is TGTGCCAGCGCAAGGGAGTTCAATGAGCAGTTCTTC. This encodes CASAREFNEQFF.

The chain has TRBV6-5 and TRBJ2-7; TRBD1 might be the D (5 bases). Looked up from germline, CDR1 is MNHEY and CDR2 is SVGAGI. The V gene lost 6 bases and the J gene lost 0 bases, with 12 bases spanning the gap. This CDR3 is built from 14 residues. CDR3 coding DNA: TGTGCCAGCAGCCTCCAGACAGCCTCCTACGAGCAGTACTTC. This sequence encodes CASSLQTASYEQYF.

The chain combines TRBV7-2 with TRBJ2-7; D gene unclear. CDR1 and CDR2 from the germline V gene are SGHTA and FQGNSA. CDR3 length: 12 residues. The V gene lost 2 bases and the J gene lost 6 bases, with 8 bases spanning the gap. The CDR3 coding sequence is TGTGCCAGCAGCTTAACAGAAACCGAGCAGTACTTC. It codes for CASSLTETEQYF.

The V call is TRBV11-2, the J call TRBJ2-1; the match to TRBD1 covers 8 bases. This CDR3 spans 15 amino acids. The germline V gene has CDR1 SGHAT and CDR2 FQNNGV. V gave up 7 bases and J gave up 4 bases; unmatched junction bases: 9. CDR3 protein: CASTSFRTGYNEQFF. The CDR3 DNA sequence: TGTGCCAGCACCTCCTTCCGGACAGGGTACAATGAGCAGTTCTTC.

This rearrangement joins TRBV28 to TRBJ1-2; D perhaps matches TRBD1 (5 bases). This CDR3 has 16 amino acids. Germline-derived CDR1 and CDR2 are MDHEN and SYDVKM. The V end lost 6 bases, the J end lost 0 bases, and 17 bases lay between the germline ends. The CDR3 DNA is TGTGCCAGCAGACCCGGGAGGGCGACAGCTAACTATGGCTACACCTTC. Encoded protein: CASRPGRATANYGYTF.

The V and J genes are TRBV18 and TRBJ1-2, with 9 nucleotides matching TRBD1. The CDR3 loop spans 15 amino acids. Germline lookup yields CDR1 KGHSH and CDR2 LQKENI. The V segment lost 3 bases and the J segment 7 bases; nucleotides outside the gene matches: 9. The CDR3 DNA reads TGTGCCAGCTCACCGACTCCGGGACAGGGATTTGGCTACACCTTC. As protein: CASSPTPGQGFGYTF.

The chain joins TRBV4-1 to TRBJ2-2, with 9 bases that match TRBD1. The J segment lost 3 bases and the V segment lost 4 bases, leaving 3 bases of the junction unmatched. The CDR3 is made up of 15 amino acids. CDR1 and CDR2 from the germline V gene are MGHRA and YSYEKL. As DNA, the CDR3 is TGCGCCAGCAGCCGGGGACAGGGCTACACCGGGGAGCTGTTTTTT. Its protein product is CASSRGQGYTGELFF.

The chain joins TRBV7-9 to TRBJ2-1, with D perhaps matching TRBD1 (6 bases). CDR1 is SEHNR and CDR2 is FQNEAQ in the germline V gene (reference sequence). V lost 6 bases and J lost 4, with 10 bases in between. The CDR3 is 13 residues long. As DNA, the CDR3 is TGTGCCAGCAGATCCGGACAGTACAATGAGCAGTTCTTC. Translation gives CASRSGQYNEQFF.

The chain couples TRBV7-8 to TRBJ1-1, with 7 nucleotides matching TRBD1. After removal of 4 bases from V and 0 bases from J, the junction contained 23 bases not matched to a gene. The CDR3 runs to 21 residues. CDR1 and CDR2 from the germline V gene are SGHVS and FQNEAQ. CDR3 sequence: CASSSNYPLDRDRGMNTEAFF. The CDR3 DNA follows: TGTGCCAGCAGCTCGAATTACCCCCTCGACAGGGATAGGGGAATGAACACTGAAGCTTTCTTT. Full variable domain (missing parts from reference TRBV7-8 and TRBJ1-1): GAGVSQSPRYKVAKRGQDVALRCDPISGHVSLFWYQQALGQGPEFLTYFQNEAQLDKSGLPSDRFFAERPEGSVSTLKIQRTQQEDSAVYLCASSSNYPLDRDRGMNTEAFFGQGTRLTVV.

V and J are TRBV10-3 and TRBJ2-5; 7 nucleotides align to TRBD1. Germline V gene data show CDR1 as ENHRY and CDR2 as SYGVKD. The CDR3 spans 17 residues. V lost 3 bases and J lost 3; bases outside the gene matches: 13. The CDR3 spells CAISEPQGRGQEETQYF. The CDR3 DNA sequence: TGTGCCATCAGTGAACCACAGGGTAGGGGGCAGGAAGAGACCCAGTACTTC.

This clone has a handful of counts. This chain links TRBV5-4 with TRBJ2-7; 7 bases match TRBD1. Germline CDR1 and CDR2: SGHNT and YYREEE (reference sequence). After removal of 5 bases from V and 0 bases from J, the junction contained 2 bases not matched to a gene. The CDR3 contains 13 residues. The CDR3 nucleotides read TGTGCCAGCAGTGACAGGGTCTCCTACGAGCAGTACTTC. It specifies CASSDRVSYEQYF.

This clone was found a few times. Other DNA sequences in the sample encode the same CDR3. The chain recombines TRBV5-1 with TRBJ2-1; TRBD2 matches 13 bases. V was pared by 0 bases and J by 7 bases, with 4 bases of the junction left unmatched. CDR3 length: 16 amino acids. CDR1 SGHRS and CDR2 YFSETQ come from the germline V gene. The DNA for the CDR3 is TGCGCCAGCAGCTTGGAGGGACTAGCGGGATATAATGAGCAGTTCTTC. Its protein product is CASSLEGLAGYNEQFF.

This chain joins TRBV5-1 and TRBJ2-1; D might be TRBD2 (6 bases). CDR3 length: 13 amino acids. Germline CDR1 is SGHRS and CDR2 is YFSETQ. V lost 0 bases, J lost 10 bases, and 11 bases lay in between. The CDR3, as DNA: TGCGCCAGCAGCTTGGCTTCGGGGGTGGAGCAGTTCTTC. This codes for CASSLASGVEQFF.

The rearrangement joins TRBV2 to TRBJ1-5; 8 bases align to TRBD1. CDR1 is SNHLY and CDR2 is FYNNEI in the germline V gene. The length of the CDR3 is 14 residues. Trimming at V came to 6 bases and at J to 2 bases, leaving 3 bases not matched to a gene. In DNA, the CDR3 is TGTGCCAGCAGGCCGACAGGGGGCAATCAGCCCCAGCATTTT. Its protein is CASRPTGGNQPQHF.

The V gene is TRBV15, the J gene TRBJ2-3; 9 bases are shared with TRBD2. The CDR3 runs 15 residues. Germline assignment: CDR1 LNHNV and CDR2 YYDKDF (reference sequence). The junction had 3 bases not matched to a gene; V was cut back by 2 bases and J by 3 bases. CDR3 region: CATSRPTSGTDTQYF. CDR3 sequence (DNA): TGTGCCACCAGCAGACCGACTAGCGGAACAGATACGCAGTATTTT.

This clone has a count of ten or more. The chain employs TRBV5-6 and TRBJ1-6; no reliable D call. The germline V gene has CDR1 SGHDT and CDR2 YYEEEE. This CDR3 has 16 residues. Between the trimmed V and J ends, which lost 0 bases and 0 bases, there was a span of 7 bases. DNA of the CDR3: TGTGCCAGCAGCTTGGGACGGAGCTCCTATAATTCACCCCTCCACTTT. Residues: CASSLGRSSYNSPLHF.

This clone was observed a few times. The chain has TRBV5-1 and TRBJ1-1, with 7 bases identical to TRBD1. CDR1 is SGHRS and CDR2 is YFSETQ in the germline V gene. J lost 0 bases, V lost 1 base, and 12 bases had no gene match. This CDR3 spans 18 amino acids. The CDR3 reads CASSLRAGTALMNTEAFF. CDR3 coding DNA: TGCGCCAGCAGCTTGCGGGCCGGGACAGCTTTAATGAACACTGAAGCTTTCTTT.

The V call is TRBV27, the J call TRBJ1-3, with 8 bases aligning to TRBD1. V was clipped by 7 bases and J by 2 bases; unmatched bases: 1. This CDR3 has 13 amino acids. Germline CDR1 and CDR2: MNHEY and SMNVEV (reference sequence). The CDR3 region is CASKTGAGNTIYF. The CDR3 bases are TGTGCCAGCAAGACAGGGGCTGGAAACACCATATATTTT.

In this sample, this clone turned up once. The gene calls are TRBV5-5 and TRBJ1-2; 7 nucleotides line up with TRBD1. J gave up 1 base and V 4 bases, and 10 bases lay outside the gene matches. This CDR3 is built from 16 residues. Germline V gene sequence: CDR1 SGHKS, CDR2 YYEKEE (reference sequence). CDR3 bases: TGTGCCAGCAGCGAGAAGACAGGGAGAGATAACTATGGCTACACCTTC. As protein: CASSEKTGRDNYGYTF. The full variable domain, rest sourced from reference TRBV5-5 and TRBJ1-2, is DAGVTQSPTHLIKTRGQQVTLRCSPISGHKSVSWYQQVLGQGPQFIFQYYEKEERGRGNFPDRFSARQFPNYSSELNVNALLLGDSALYLCASSEKTGRDNYGYTFGSGTRLTVV.

The chain carries TRBV10-3 and TRBJ2-2, with 12 bases fitting TRBD1. Unmatched junction bases numbered 4, after V lost 4 bases and J lost 7 bases. Germline assignment: CDR1 ENHRY and CDR2 SYGVKD. The CDR3 covers 15 residues. CDR3 protein: CAISGGQGAVGELFF. The DNA of the CDR3 is TGTGCCATCAGTGGGGGACAGGGGGCCGTCGGGGAGCTGTTTTTT.